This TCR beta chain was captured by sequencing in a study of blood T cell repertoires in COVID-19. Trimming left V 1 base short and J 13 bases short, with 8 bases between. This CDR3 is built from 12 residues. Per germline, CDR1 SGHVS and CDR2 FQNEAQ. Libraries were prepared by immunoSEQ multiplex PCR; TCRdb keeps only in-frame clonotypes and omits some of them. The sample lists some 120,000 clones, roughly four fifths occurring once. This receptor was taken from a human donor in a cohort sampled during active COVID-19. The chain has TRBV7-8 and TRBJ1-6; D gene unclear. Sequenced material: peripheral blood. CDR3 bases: TGTGCCAGCAGCTTAGTGCGAGGGCCCCTCCACTTT. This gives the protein CASSLVRGPLHF.